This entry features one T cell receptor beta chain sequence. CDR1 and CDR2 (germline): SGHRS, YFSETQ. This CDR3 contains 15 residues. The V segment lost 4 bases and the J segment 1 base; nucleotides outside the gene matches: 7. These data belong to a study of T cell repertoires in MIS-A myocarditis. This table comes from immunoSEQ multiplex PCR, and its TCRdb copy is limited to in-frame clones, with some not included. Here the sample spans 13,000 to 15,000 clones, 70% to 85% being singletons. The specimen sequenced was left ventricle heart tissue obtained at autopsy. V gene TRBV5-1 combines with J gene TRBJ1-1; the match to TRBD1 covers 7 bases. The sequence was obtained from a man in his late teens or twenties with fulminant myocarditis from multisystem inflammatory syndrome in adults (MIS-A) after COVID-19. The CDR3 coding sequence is TGCGCCAGCAGCCGTACGCAGGGGGGGAACACTGAAGCTTTCTTT. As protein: CASSRTQGGNTEAFF. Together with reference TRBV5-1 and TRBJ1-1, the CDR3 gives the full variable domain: KAGVTQTPRYLIKTRGQQVTLSCSPISGHRSVSWYQQTPGQGLQFLFEYFSETQRNKGNFPGRFSGRQFSNSRSEMNVSTLELGDSALYLCASSRTQGGNTEAFFGQGTRLTVV.